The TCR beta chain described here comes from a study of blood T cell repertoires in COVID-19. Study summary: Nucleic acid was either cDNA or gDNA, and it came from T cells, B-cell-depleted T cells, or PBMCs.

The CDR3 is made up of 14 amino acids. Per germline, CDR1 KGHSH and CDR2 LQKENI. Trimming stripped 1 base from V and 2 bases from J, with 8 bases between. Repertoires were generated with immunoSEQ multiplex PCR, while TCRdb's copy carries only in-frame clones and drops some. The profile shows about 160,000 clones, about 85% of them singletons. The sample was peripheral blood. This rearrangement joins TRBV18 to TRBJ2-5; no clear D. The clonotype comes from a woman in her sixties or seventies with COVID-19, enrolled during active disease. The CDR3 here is CASSPRALQETQYF. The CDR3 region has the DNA TGTGCCAGCTCACCACGGGCGCTTCAAGAGACCCAGTACTTC.